The clone carrying this T cell receptor beta chain occurred a few times. Antigen: not known. One end of the junction fails to match germline, which may point to a read error. This specimen comes from a study of shared clonotypes between healthy human individuals. Study-level findings and limits: Naive subsets, compared against memory subsets, generally had larger estimated richness values.

This table comes from immunoSEQ multiplex PCR, and its TCRdb copy is limited to in-frame clones, with some not included. The sample lists about 95,000 clones, 67% seen once, with roughly 40% in the top ten. The CDR3 contains 16 residues. The germline CDR1 and CDR2 sequences are MNHNS and SASEGT. This chain links TRBV6-1 with TRBJ2-1, with 13 positions matching TRBD2. The clonotype comes from a man aged 25 to 45 in good health. Sequencing was done on a sample of memory CD8+ T cells sorted from blood. Described subset: CD45RO+ cells pooled with CCR7-negative TemRA cells. Here the CDR3 reads CASSEELAGGGNEQFF. The CDR3 nucleotides are TGTGCCAGCAGCGAAGAACTAGCGGGAGGGGGCAATGAGCAGTTCTTC.